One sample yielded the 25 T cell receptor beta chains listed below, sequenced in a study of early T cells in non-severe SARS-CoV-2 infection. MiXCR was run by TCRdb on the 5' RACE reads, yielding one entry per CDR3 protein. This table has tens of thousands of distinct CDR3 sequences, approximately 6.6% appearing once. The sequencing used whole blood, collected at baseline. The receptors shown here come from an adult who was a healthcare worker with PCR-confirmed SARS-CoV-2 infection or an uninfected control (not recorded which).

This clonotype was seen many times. The CDR3 loop is CSARDFVNTGELFF. CDR3 DNA sequence: TGCAGTGCTAGAGATTTCGTGAACACCGGGGAGCTGTTTTTT. The chain joins TRBV20-1 to TRBJ2-2; D not resolved. The CDR3 length is 14 residues. CDR1 and CDR2 (germline): DFQATT, SNEGSKA (reference sequence). Deletions cut 0 bases from V and 1 base from J, with 6 bases between.

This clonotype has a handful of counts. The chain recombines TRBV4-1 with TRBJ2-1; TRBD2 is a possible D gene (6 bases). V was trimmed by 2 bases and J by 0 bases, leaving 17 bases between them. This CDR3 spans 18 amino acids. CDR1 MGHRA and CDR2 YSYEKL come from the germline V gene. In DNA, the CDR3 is TGCGCCAGCAGCCAACCACGAGGCTCCGGGAGCTCCTACAATGAGCAGTTCTTC. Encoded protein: CASSQPRGSGSSYNEQFF.

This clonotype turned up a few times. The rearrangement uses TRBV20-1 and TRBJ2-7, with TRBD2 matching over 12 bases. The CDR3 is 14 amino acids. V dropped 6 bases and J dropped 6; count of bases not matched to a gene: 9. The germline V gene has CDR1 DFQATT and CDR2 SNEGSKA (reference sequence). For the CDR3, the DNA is TGCAGTGCCAGGACTAGCGGGAAGTCGGGCGAGCAGTACTTC. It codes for CSARTSGKSGEQYF.

Written as DNA, the CDR3 is TGCGCCAGCAGCCAAGACTTAGCGGGCGTAGAGCAGTTCTTC. Its protein is CASSQDLAGVEQFF. The rearrangement uses TRBV4-3 and TRBJ2-1; 7 bases match TRBD2. The germline V gene has CDR1 LGHNA and CDR2 YSLEER. The CDR3 has 14 amino acids. V shed 0 bases, J shed 10 bases, and the junction held 6 bases outside the gene matches.

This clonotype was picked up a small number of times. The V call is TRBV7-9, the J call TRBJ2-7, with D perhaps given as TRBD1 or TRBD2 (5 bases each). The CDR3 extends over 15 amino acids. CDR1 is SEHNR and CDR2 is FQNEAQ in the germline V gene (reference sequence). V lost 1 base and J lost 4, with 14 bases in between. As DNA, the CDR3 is TGTGCCAGCAGCTTAGGGTGGGGACGGATGTACGAGCAGTACTTC. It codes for CASSLGWGRMYEQYF.

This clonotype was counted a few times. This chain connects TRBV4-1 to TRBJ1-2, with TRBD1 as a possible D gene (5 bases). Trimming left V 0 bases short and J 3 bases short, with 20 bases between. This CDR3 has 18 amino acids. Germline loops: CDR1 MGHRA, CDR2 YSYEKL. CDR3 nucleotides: TGCGCCAGCAGCCAAGAAACATCGGGGCACTCCACAGACTATGGCTACACCTTC. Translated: CASSQETSGHSTDYGYTF.

DNA of the CDR3: TGTGCCAGCAGTGAAGGATCGTCGGTCGGGGAGCTGTTTTTT. This sequence encodes CASSEGSSVGELFF. V and J are TRBV7-3 and TRBJ2-2, with unresolved D. The CDR3 consists of 14 residues. Germline V CDR1 and CDR2: SGHTA, FQGTGA. Between the trimmed V and J ends, which lost 6 bases and 7 bases, there was a span of 15 bases.

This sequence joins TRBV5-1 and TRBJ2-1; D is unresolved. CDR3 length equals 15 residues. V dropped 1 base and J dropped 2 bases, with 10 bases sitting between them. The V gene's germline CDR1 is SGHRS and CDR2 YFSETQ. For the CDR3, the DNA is TGCGCCAGCAGCTTGCAGTCCAGCGCCTACAATGAGCAGTTCTTC. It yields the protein CASSLQSSAYNEQFF.

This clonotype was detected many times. The CDR3 nucleotides are TGTGCCAGCACCACCCTCCGAGGAGAGCCCCAGCATTTT. It is translated as CASTTLRGEPQHF. The rearrangement joins TRBV6-2 or TRBV6-3 to TRBJ1-5; no reliable D call. The CDR3 extends over 13 amino acids. The germline CDR1 and CDR2 sequences are MNHEY and SVGEGT. V lost 7 bases and J 8 bases, leaving 15 bases between the germline ends.

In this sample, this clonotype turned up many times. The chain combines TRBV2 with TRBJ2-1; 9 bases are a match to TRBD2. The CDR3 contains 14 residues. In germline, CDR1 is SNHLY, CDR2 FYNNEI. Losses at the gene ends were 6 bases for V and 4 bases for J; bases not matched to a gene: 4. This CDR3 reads CASRPLAGYNEQFF. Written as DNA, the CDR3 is TGTGCCAGCAGACCTCTAGCGGGGTACAATGAGCAGTTCTTC.

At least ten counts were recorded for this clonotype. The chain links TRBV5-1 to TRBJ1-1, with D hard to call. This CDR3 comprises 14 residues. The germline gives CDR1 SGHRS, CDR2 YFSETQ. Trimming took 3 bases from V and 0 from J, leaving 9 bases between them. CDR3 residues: CASSSGPLNTEAFF. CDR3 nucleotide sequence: TGCGCCAGCAGCTCCGGACCGCTGAACACTGAAGCTTTCTTT.

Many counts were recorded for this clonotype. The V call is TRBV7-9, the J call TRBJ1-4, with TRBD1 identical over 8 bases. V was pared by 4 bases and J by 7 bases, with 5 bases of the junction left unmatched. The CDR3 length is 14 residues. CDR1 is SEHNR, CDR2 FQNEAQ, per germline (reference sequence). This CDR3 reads CASSSRTGTEKLFF. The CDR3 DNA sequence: TGTGCCAGCAGCTCCAGGACAGGGACTGAAAAACTGTTTTTT.

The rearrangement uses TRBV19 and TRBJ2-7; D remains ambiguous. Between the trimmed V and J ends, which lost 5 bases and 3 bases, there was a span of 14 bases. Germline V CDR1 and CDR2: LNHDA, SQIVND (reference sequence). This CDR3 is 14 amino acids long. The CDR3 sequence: CASSPSSLNYEQYF. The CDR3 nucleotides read TGTGCCAGTAGTCCTTCGTCCCTAAACTACGAGCAGTACTTC. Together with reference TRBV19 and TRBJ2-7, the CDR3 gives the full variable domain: DGGITQSPKYLFRKEGQNVTLSCEQNLNHDAMYWYRQDPGQGLRLIYYSQIVNDFQKGDIAEGYSVSREKKESFPLTVTSAQKNPTAFYLCASSPSSLNYEQYFGPGTRLTVT.

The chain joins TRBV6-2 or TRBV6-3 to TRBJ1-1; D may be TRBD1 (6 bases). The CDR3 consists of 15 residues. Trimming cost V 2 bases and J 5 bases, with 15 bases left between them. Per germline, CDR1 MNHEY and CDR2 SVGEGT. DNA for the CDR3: TGTGCCAGCAGTTACCCACAGGGAGGGGAGACTGAAGCTTTCTTT. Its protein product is CASSYPQGGETEAFF.

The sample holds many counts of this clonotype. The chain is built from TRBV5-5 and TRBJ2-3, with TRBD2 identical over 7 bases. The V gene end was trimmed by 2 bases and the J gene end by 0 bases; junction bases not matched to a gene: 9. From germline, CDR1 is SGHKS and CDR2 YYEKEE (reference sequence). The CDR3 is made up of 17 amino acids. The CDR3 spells CASSFRPTSSSTDTQYF. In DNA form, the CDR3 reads TGTGCCAGCAGCTTTCGGCCGACTAGCTCTAGCACAGATACGCAGTATTTT. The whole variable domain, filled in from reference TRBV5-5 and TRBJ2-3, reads DAGVTQSPTHLIKTRGQQVTLRCSPISGHKSVSWYQQVLGQGPQFIFQYYEKEERGRGNFPDRFSARQFPNYSSELNVNALLLGDSALYLCASSFRPTSSSTDTQYFGPGTRLTVL.

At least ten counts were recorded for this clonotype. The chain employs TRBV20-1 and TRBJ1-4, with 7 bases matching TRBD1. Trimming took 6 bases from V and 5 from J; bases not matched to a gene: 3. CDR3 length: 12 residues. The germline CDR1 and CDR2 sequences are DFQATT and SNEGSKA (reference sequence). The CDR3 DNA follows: TGCAGTGCCCCGACAGGGAATGAAAAACTGTTTTTT. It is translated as CSAPTGNEKLFF.

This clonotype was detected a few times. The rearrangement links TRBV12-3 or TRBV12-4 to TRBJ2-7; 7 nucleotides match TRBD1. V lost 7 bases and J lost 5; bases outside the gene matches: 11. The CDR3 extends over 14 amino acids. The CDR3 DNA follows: TGTGCCAGCAACCACGGGGACAGAAACAACGAGCAGTACTTC. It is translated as CASNHGDRNNEQYF.

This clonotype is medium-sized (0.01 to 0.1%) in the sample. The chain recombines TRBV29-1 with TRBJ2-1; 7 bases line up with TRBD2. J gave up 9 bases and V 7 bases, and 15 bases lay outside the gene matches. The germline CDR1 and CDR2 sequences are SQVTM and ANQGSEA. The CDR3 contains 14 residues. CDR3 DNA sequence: TGCAGCGCCGCCGGGCAGCGGGAAGCATTTGAGCAGTTCTTC. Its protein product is CSAAGQREAFEQFF.

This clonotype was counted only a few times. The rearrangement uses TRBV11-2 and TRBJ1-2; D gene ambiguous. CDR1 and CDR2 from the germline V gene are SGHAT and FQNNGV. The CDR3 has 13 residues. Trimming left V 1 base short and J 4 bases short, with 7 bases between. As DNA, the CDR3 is TGTGCCAGCAGCTTAGGGCAGAGCTATGGCTACACCTTC. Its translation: CASSLGQSYGYTF.

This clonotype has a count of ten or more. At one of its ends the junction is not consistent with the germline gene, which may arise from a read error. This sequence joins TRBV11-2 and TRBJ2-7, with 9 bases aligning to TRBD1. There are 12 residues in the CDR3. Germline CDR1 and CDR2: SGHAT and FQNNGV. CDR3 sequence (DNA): TGTGCCAGCAGCTTAGCCGGGACAGGGACCGACTTC. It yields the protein CASSLAGTGTDF.

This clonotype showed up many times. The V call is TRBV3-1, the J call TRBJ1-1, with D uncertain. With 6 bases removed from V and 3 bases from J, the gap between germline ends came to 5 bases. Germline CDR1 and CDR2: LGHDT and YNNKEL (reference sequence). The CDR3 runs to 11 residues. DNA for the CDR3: TGTGCCAGCAGAAGAGACACTGAAGCTTTCTTT. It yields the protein CASRRDTEAFF.

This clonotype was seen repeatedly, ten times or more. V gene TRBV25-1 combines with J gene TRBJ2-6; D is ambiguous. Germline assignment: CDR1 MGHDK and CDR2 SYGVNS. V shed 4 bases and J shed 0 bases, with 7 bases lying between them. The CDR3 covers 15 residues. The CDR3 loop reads CASSVPGSGANVLTF. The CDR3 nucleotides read TGTGCCAGCAGTGTACCAGGCTCTGGGGCCAACGTCCTGACTTTC.

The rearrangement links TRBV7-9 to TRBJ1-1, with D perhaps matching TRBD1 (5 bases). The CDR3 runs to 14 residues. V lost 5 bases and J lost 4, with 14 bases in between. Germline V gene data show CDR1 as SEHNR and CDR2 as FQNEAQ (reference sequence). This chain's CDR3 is CASSQSGGITEAFF. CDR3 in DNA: TGTGCCAGCAGCCAGAGTGGGGGTATCACTGAAGCTTTCTTT.

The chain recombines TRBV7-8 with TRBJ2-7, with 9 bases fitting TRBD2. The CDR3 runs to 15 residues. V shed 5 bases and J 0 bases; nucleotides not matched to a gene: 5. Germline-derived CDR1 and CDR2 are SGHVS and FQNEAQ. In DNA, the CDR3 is TGTGCCAGCAGCGCCCTACTAGCGGGCTCCTACGAGCAGTACTTC. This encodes CASSALLAGSYEQYF.

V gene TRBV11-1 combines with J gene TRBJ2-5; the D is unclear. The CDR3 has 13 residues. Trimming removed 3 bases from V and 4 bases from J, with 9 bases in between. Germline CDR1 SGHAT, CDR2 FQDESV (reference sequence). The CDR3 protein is CASSFNIRETQYF. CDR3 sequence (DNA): TGTGCCAGCAGCTTCAATATACGAGAGACCCAGTACTTC.